A single TCR beta chain is shown here with its context. These data originate in a study of T cell responses to AZD1222 COVID-19 vaccine. Only in-frame clones appear in the TCRdb table, and some are missing; sequencing was by immunoSEQ multiplex PCR. The data contain nearly 200,000 clones, about 93% of them seen just once; the ten biggest clones take up roughly 0.99%. CDR3 length: 12 residues. Germline assignment: CDR1 SGHKS and CDR2 YYEKEE (reference sequence). Between the trimmed V and J ends, which lost 2 bases and 7 bases, there was a span of 10 bases. J is TRBJ2-7 and V is TRBV5-5, with D possibly TRBD2 on 5 matching bases. Material: peripheral blood, obtained 28 days after the second AZD1222 dose. The clonotype was recovered from an adult who received the AZD1222 COVID-19 vaccine. DNA of the CDR3: TGTGCCAGCAGCTTCGAATGGAGGGAGCAGTACTTC. Translated, it gives CASSFEWREQYF.